A single TCR beta chain is shown here with its context. Its antigen is unknown. The data derive from a study of T cells in Graves' hyperthyroidism and ophthalmopathy. Study-level background: Peripheral blood collection took place at initial diagnosis, before any treatment.

The CDR3 length is 17 residues. Germline CDR1 is SGHTA and CDR2 is FQGTGA. The V gene lost 5 bases and the J gene lost 0 bases, with 14 bases spanning the gap. What was amplified from RNA transcripts were TCR beta CDR3 regions. The HTBI primer set served for first-round RT-PCR of the TCR CDR3. MiXCR, run by TCRdb on the multiplex PCR reads, gives a single entry per CDR3 protein. Among around 420,000 distinct CDR3 sequences, around a sixth were seen once, and the ten largest hold around 7.7%. Study results and caveats: Blood also showed most of the thyroid clonotypes that were expanded above 0.001.

In making diagnoses, clinical symptoms, serum thyroxine and TRAb, thyroid ultrasound and orbital computed tomography were all used. Sequences were obtained from blood. This receptor was taken from a woman aged 18-29 years with Graves' hyperthyroidism. V usage is TRBV7-3 and J usage is TRBJ2-6; D is possibly TRBD1 (6 bases). CDR3 coding DNA: TGTGCCAGCAGCCCTCAGGGGACAAGCTCTGGGGCCAACGTCCTGACTTTC. This translates into CASSPQGTSSGANVLTF.